The sequence of this TCR beta chain was determined in a study of control samples from healthy donors and cancer patients. Measured with immunoSEQ multiplex PCR; TCRdb has only the in-frame clones, and not every one. The table includes 90,000 to 100,000 clones, around 80% detected once. Sample: blood. The source is a woman in her 30s in good health.

CDR3 in DNA: TGTGCCTGGAGTGTAGGTGCAGGGGCCCTCTCTGGAAACACCATATATTTT. Translating it yields CAWSVGAGALSGNTIYF. The chain couples TRBV30 to TRBJ1-3, with TRBD1 as a possible D gene (6 bases). The length of the CDR3 is 17 residues. V lost 0 bases to trimming and J lost 0 bases, with 15 bases between them. CDR1 is GTSNPN and CDR2 is SVGIG in the germline V gene (reference sequence).